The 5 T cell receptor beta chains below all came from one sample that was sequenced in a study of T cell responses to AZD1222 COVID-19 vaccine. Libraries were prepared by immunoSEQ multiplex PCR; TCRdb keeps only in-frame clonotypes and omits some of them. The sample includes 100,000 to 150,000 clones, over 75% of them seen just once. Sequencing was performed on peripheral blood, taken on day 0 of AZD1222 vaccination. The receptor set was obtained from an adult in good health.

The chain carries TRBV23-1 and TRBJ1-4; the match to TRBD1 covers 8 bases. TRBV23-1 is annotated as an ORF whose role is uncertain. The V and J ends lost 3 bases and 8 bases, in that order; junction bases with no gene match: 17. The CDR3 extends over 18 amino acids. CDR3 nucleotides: TGCGCCAGCAGTCAGGCCGGGACAGGTAAATTGATTATGGAAAAACTGTTTTTT. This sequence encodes CASSQAGTGKLIMEKLFF.

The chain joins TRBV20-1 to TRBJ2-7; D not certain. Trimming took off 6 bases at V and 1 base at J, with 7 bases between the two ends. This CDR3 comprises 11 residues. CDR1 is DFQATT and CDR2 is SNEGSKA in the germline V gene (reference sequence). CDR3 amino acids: CSARRSYEQYF. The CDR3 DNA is TGCAGTGCCCGACGGTCCTACGAGCAGTACTTC.

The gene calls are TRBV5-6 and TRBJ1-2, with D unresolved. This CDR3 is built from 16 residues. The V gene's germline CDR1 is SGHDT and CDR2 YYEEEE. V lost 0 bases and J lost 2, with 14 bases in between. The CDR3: CASSLVDRVGNYGYTF. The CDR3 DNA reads TGTGCCAGCAGCTTGGTTGATAGGGTAGGGAACTATGGCTACACCTTC.

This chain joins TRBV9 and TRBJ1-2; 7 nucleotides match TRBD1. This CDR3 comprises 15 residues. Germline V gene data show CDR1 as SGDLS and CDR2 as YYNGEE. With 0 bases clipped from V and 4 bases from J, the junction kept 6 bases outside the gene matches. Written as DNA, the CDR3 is TGTGCCAGCAGCGTAGACACCCACAGGGGCTATGGCTACACCTTC. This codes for CASSVDTHRGYGYTF. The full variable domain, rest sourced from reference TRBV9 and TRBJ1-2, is DSGVTQTPKHLITATGQRVTLRCSPRSGDLSVYWYQQSLDQGLQFLIQYYNGEERAKGNILERFSAQQFPDLHSELNLSSLELGDSALYFCASSVDTHRGYGYTFGSGTRLTVV.

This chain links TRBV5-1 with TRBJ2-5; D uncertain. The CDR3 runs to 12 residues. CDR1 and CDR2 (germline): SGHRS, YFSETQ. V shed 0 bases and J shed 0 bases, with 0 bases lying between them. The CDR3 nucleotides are TGCGCCAGCAGCTTGGACCAAGAGACCCAGTACTTC. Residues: CASSLDQETQYF. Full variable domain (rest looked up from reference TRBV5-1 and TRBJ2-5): KAGVTQTPRYLIKTRGQQVTLSCSPISGHRSVSWYQQTPGQGLQFLFEYFSETQRNKGNFPGRFSGRQFSNSRSEMNVSTLELGDSALYLCASSLDQETQYFGPGTRLLVL.